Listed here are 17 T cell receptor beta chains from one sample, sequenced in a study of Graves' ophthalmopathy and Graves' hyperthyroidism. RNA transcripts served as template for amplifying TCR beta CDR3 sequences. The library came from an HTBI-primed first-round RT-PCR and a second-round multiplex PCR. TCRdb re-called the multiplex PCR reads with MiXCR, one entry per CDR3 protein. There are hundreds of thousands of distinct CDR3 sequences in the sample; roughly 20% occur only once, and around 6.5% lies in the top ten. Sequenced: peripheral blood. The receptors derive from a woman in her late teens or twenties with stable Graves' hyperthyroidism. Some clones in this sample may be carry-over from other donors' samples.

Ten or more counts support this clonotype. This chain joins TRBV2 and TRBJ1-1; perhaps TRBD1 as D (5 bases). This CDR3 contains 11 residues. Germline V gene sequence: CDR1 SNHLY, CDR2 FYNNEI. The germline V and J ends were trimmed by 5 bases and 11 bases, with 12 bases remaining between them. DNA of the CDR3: TGTGCCAGCAGTCGGGACCTCCAGGCTTTCTTT. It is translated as CASSRDLQAFF.

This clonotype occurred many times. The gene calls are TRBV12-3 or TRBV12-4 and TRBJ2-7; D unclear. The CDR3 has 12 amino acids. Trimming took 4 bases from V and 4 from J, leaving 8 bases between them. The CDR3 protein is CASSYTAYEQYF. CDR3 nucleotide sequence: TGTGCCAGCAGTTACACAGCATACGAGCAGTACTTC.

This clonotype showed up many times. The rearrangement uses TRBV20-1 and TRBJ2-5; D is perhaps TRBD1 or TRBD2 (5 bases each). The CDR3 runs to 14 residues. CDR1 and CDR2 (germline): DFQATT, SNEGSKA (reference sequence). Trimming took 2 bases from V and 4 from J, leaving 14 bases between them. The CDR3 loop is CSARSAKGTETQYF. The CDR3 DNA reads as TGCAGTGCTAGATCAGCGAAGGGGACAGAGACCCAGTACTTC.

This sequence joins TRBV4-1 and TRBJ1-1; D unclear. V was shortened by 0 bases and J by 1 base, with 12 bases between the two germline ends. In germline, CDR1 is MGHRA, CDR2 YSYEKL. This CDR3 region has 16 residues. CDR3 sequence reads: CASSQDGRGSNTEAFF. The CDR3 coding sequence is TGCGCCAGCAGCCAAGATGGGCGGGGATCGAACACTGAAGCTTTCTTT.

CDR3 coding DNA: TGTGCTAGTGGTGCTCAGGGACTAGCCAAAAACATTCAGTACTTC. Residues: CASGAQGLAKNIQYF. The J gene is TRBJ2-4, the V gene TRBV12-5; TRBD2 is a possible D gene (6 bases). CDR3 length: 15 amino acids. Trimming pared 5 bases from V and 0 bases from J, leaving 11 bases between. The V gene's germline CDR1 is LGHNT and CDR2 FRNRAP.

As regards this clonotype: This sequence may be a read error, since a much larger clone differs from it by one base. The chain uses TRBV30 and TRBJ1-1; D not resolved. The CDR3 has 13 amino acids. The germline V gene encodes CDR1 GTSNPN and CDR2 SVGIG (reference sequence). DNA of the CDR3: TGTGCCTGGAGTAGCGAGGAAAACACTGAATCTTTCTTT. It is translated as CAWSSEENTESFF.

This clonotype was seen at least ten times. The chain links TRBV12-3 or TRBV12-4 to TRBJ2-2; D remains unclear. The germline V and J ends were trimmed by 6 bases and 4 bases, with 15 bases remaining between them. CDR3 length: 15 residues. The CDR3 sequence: CASSPARAVTGELFF. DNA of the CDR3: TGTGCCAGCAGCCCAGCACGGGCGGTCACCGGGGAGCTGTTTTTT.

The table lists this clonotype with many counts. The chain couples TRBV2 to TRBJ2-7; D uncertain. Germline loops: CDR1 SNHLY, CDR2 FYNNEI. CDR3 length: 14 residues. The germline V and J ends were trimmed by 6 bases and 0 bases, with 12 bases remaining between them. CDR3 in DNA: TGTGCCAGCAGCAGCGACCTCGCCTCCTACGAGCAGTACTTC. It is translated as CASSSDLASYEQYF.

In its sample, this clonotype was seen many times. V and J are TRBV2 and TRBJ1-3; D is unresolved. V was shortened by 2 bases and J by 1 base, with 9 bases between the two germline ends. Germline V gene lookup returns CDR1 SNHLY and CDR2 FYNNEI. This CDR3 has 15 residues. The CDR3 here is CASSEQFGSGNTIYF. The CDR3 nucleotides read TGTGCCAGCAGTGAACAGTTTGGTTCTGGAAACACCATATATTTT.

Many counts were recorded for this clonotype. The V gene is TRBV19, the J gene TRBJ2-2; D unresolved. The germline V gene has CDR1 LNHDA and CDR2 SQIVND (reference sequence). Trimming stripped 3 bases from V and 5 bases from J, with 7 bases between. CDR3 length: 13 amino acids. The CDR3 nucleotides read TGTGCCAGTAGTATTGACAAAACCGGGGAGCTGTTTTTT. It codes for CASSIDKTGELFF. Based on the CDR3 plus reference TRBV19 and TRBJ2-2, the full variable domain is DGGITQSPKYLFRKEGQNVTLSCEQNLNHDAMYWYRQDPGQGLRLIYYSQIVNDFQKGDIAEGYSVSREKKESFPLTVTSAQKNPTAFYLCASSIDKTGELFFGEGSRLTVL.

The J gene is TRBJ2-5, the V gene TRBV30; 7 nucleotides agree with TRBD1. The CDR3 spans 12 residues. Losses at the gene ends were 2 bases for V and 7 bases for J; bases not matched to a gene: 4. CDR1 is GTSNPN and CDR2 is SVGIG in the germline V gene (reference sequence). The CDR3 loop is CAWSPRGWTQYF. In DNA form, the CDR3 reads TGTGCCTGGAGTCCCAGGGGGTGGACCCAGTACTTC.

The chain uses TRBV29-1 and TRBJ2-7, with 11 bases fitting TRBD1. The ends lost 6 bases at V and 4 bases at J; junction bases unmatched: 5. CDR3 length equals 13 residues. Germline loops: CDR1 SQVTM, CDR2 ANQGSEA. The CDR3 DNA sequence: TGCAGCGTCCTCGGACAGGGGGCTTACGAGCAGTACTTC. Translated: CSVLGQGAYEQYF.

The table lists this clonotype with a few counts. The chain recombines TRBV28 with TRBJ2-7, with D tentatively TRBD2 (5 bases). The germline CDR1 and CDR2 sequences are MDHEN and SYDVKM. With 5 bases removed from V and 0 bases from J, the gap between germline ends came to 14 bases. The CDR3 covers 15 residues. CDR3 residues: CASSLSAVISYEQYF. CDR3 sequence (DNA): TGTGCCAGCAGTCTTTCAGCGGTAATCTCCTACGAGCAGTACTTC.

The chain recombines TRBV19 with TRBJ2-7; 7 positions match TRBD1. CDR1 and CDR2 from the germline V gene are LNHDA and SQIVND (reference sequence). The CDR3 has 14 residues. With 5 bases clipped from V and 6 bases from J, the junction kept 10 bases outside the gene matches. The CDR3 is CASSPMTGNCEQYF. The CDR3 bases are TGTGCCAGTAGTCCCATGACAGGGAACTGCGAGCAGTACTTC. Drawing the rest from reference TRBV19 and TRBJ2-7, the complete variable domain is DGGITQSPKYLFRKEGQNVTLSCEQNLNHDAMYWYRQDPGQGLRLIYYSQIVNDFQKGDIAEGYSVSREKKESFPLTVTSAQKNPTAFYLCASSPMTGNCEQYFGPGTRLTVT.

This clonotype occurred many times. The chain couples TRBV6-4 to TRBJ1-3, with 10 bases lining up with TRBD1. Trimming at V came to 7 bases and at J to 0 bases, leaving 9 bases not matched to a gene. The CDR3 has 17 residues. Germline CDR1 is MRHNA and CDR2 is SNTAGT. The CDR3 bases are TGTGCCAGCAACGCACCGGGACAGGGGTCCTCTGGAAACACCATATATTTT. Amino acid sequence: CASNAPGQGSSGNTIYF.

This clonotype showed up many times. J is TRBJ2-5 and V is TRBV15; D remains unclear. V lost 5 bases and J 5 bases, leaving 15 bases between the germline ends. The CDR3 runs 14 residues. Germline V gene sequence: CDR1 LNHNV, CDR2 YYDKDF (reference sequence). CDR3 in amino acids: CATSPRDGMETQYF. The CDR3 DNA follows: TGTGCCACCAGCCCCCGTGACGGAATGGAGACCCAGTACTTC.

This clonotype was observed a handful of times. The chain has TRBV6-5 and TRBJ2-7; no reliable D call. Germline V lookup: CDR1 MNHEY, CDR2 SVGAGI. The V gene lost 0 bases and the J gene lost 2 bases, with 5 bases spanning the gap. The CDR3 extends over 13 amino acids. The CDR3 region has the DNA TGTGCCAGCAGTTACTCCGTGGCCTACGAGCAGTACTTC. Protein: CASSYSVAYEQYF.